These T cell receptor beta chains were read from a single sample in a study of shared clonotypes between healthy human individuals. Clones were read by immunoSEQ multiplex PCR, and TCRdb kept only the in-frame ones, dropping some. The sample contains about 1 million clones, roughly 80% of which appear only once. The sequenced sample consisted of memory CD4+ T cells sorted from blood. The receptors derive from a man aged 18 to 29 in good health. Each CDR3 is given with its conserved first and last residue. Fields, in order: V gene, clone size, J gene, D gene, CDR3 DNA, CDR3 protein. The D gene is left open where the match is weak. Clone size appears in some rows only: once, few, many, or a class for an expanded clone.

v_call: TRBV6-5
clone_size: NA
j_call: TRBJ2-7
d_call: TRBD1
cdr3_nt: TGTGCCAGCAGTTACGCGGGACAGGGGGCTGGCTACGAGCAGTACTTC
cdr3_aa: CASSYAGQGAGYEQYF

v_call: TRBV14
clone_size: NA
j_call: TRBJ2-7
d_call: TRBD1
cdr3_nt: TGTGCCACACTCATAGAGGGACAGGGTCCCTACGAGCAGTACTTC
cdr3_aa: CATLIEGQGPYEQYF

v_call: TRBV5-1
clone_size: few
j_call: TRBJ2-3
d_call: TRBD2
cdr3_nt: TGCGCCAGCGCCCCAGACTCCGGGGGGTCAGATACGCAGTATTTT
cdr3_aa: CASAPDSGGSDTQYF

v_call: TRBV10-1
clone_size: NA
j_call: TRBJ2-3
d_call: NA
cdr3_nt: TGCGCCAGCAGTGACGCGGGGTTCGGGACAGATACGCAGTATTTT
cdr3_aa: CASSDAGFGTDTQYF

v_call: TRBV5-4
clone_size: NA
j_call: TRBJ2-1
d_call: TRBD2
cdr3_nt: TGTGCCAGCAGCTTTAGCGGGGGGGTTATTTTGGGTAATGAGCAGTTCTTC
cdr3_aa: CASSFSGGVILGNEQFF

v_call: TRBV25-1
clone_size: NA
j_call: TRBJ2-2
d_call: NA
cdr3_nt: TGTGCCAGCAGTGAAAACACCGGGGAGCTGTTTTTT
cdr3_aa: CASSENTGELFF

v_call: TRBV5-1
clone_size: few
j_call: TRBJ2-6
d_call: NA
cdr3_nt: TGCGCCAGCAGCACTAAAGGGGGCTCTGGGGCCAACGTCCTGACTTTC
cdr3_aa: CASSTKGGSGANVLTF

v_call: TRBV13
clone_size: NA
j_call: TRBJ2-1
d_call: TRBD2
cdr3_nt: TGTGCCAGCAGCGGAACGAATCTTGGACTAGCGGGGGAATGGTCCTACAATGAGCAGTTCTTC
cdr3_aa: CASSGTNLGLAGEWSYNEQFF

v_call: TRBV28
clone_size: NA
j_call: TRBJ1-2
d_call: NA
cdr3_nt: TGTGCCAGCAGTTTAGACAGGCCAAACTATGGCTACACCTTC
cdr3_aa: CASSLDRPNYGYTF

v_call: TRBV9
clone_size: NA
j_call: TRBJ2-2
d_call: TRBD2
cdr3_nt: TGTGCCAGCAGCGTAGGTGGCGGGGGGGCCTTAGCCCCCGGGGAGCTGTTTTTT
cdr3_aa: CASSVGGGGALAPGELFF

v_call: TRBV25-1
clone_size: once
j_call: TRBJ2-7
d_call: NA
cdr3_nt: TGTGCCAGCAGACCCAGCCCTGGGGCGGGGTCCTACGAGCAGTACTTC
cdr3_aa: CASRPSPGAGSYEQYF

v_call: TRBV6-1
clone_size: NA
j_call: TRBJ2-7
d_call: NA
cdr3_nt: TGTGCCAGCAAAGGAACTAGCTGGGAGCAGTACTTC
cdr3_aa: CASKGTSWEQYF

v_call: TRBV10-2
clone_size: NA
j_call: TRBJ1-6
d_call: TRBD1
cdr3_nt: TGCGCCAGCAGCACGGACAGGGACCCAATTAATTCACCCCTCCACTTT
cdr3_aa: CASSTDRDPINSPLHF

v_call: TRBV18
clone_size: NA
j_call: TRBJ2-7
d_call: NA
cdr3_nt: TGTGCCAGCTCACCACGAGCAACTCCGAACGAGCAGTACTTC
cdr3_aa: CASSPRATPNEQYF

v_call: TRBV6-5
clone_size: once
j_call: TRBJ2-3
d_call: NA
cdr3_nt: TGTGCCAGCAGTTACTCCCTCGGGGGATCAACCGATACGCGGTATTTT
cdr3_aa: CASSYSLGGSTDTRYF

v_call: TRBV29-1
clone_size: few
j_call: TRBJ2-5
d_call: TRBD1
cdr3_nt: TGCAGCGTTGAAACCGGGACAGCCAAAGAGACCCAGTACTTC
cdr3_aa: CSVETGTAKETQYF

v_call: TRBV2
clone_size: once
j_call: TRBJ1-2
d_call: NA
cdr3_nt: TGTGCCAGCGCTAGGGGGGGGCAATATGGCTACACCTTC
cdr3_aa: CASARGGQYGYTF

v_call: TRBV6-1
clone_size: NA
j_call: TRBJ1-6
d_call: NA
cdr3_nt: TGTGCCAGCAGCGCAGACTTAACCCTCCACTTT
cdr3_aa: CASSADLTLHF

v_call: TRBV4-3
clone_size: NA
j_call: TRBJ2-5
d_call: NA
cdr3_nt: TGCGCCAGCAGCCAATCCCCCGGATTCCAGCTCGGGGAGACCCAGTACTTC
cdr3_aa: CASSQSPGFQLGETQYF

v_call: TRBV9
clone_size: NA
j_call: TRBJ2-7
d_call: NA
cdr3_nt: TGTGCCAGCAGCGTAGACATGACCTACTCCGGGGAGCAGTACTTC
cdr3_aa: CASSVDMTYSGEQYF

v_call: TRBV10-3
clone_size: NA
j_call: TRBJ2-3
d_call: NA
cdr3_nt: TGTGCCATCAGTGGGGGGGTGACAGGGAACACAGATACGCAGTATTTT
cdr3_aa: CAISGGVTGNTDTQYF

v_call: TRBV4-1
clone_size: few
j_call: TRBJ2-3
d_call: NA
cdr3_nt: TGCGCCAGCAGCCAAGCCGGTGCCTTTTCTTCGGATACGCAGTATTTT
cdr3_aa: CASSQAGAFSSDTQYF

v_call: TRBV28
clone_size: few
j_call: TRBJ2-3
d_call: TRBD2
cdr3_nt: TGTGCCAGCAGGGGGACTAGCGCCCCGCGGTATTTT
cdr3_aa: CASRGTSAPRYF

v_call: TRBV5-4
clone_size: NA
j_call: TRBJ2-5
d_call: NA
cdr3_nt: TGTGCCAGCAGCTTGTCGGGCCAAGAGACCCAGTACTTC
cdr3_aa: CASSLSGQETQYF

v_call: TRBV6-5
clone_size: NA
j_call: TRBJ2-7
d_call: NA
cdr3_nt: TGTGCCAGCAGTTACGGAGTAGGGGGGAGGTGGTACGAGCAGTACTTC
cdr3_aa: CASSYGVGGRWYEQYF

v_call: TRBV18
clone_size: NA
j_call: TRBJ2-3
d_call: TRBD2
cdr3_nt: TGTGCCAGCTCACCCAGCGGGGGGGTAACAGATACGCAGTATTTT
cdr3_aa: CASSPSGGVTDTQYF

v_call: TRBV7-8
clone_size: NA
j_call: TRBJ2-5
d_call: NA
cdr3_nt: TGTGCCAGCAGCTTAGGTCCAGCGGCGGAGACCCAGTACTTC
cdr3_aa: CASSLGPAAETQYF

v_call: TRBV6-5
clone_size: NA
j_call: TRBJ2-2
d_call: TRBD1
cdr3_nt: TGTGCCAGCAGTTCGGGACAGGGCGCGAACACCGGGGAGCTGTTTTTT
cdr3_aa: CASSSGQGANTGELFF

v_call: TRBV30
clone_size: NA
j_call: TRBJ2-5
d_call: NA
cdr3_nt: TGTGCCTTGGGCGGGCAAGAGACCCAGTACTTC
cdr3_aa: CALGGQETQYF

v_call: TRBV5-1
clone_size: NA
j_call: TRBJ1-1
d_call: NA
cdr3_nt: TGCGCCAGCAGCTGGGGGAGGAACACTGAAGCTTTCTTT
cdr3_aa: CASSWGRNTEAFF

v_call: TRBV2
clone_size: NA
j_call: TRBJ1-4
d_call: NA
cdr3_nt: TGTGCCAGCAGAGTACGGTTCAGTAATGAAAAACTGTTTTTT
cdr3_aa: CASRVRFSNEKLFF

v_call: TRBV7-2
clone_size: NA
j_call: TRBJ1-6
d_call: NA
cdr3_nt: TGTGCCAGCACTATAGGGTCCTATAATTCACCCCTCCACTTT
cdr3_aa: CASTIGSYNSPLHF

v_call: TRBV19
clone_size: NA
j_call: TRBJ1-1
d_call: TRBD1
cdr3_nt: TGTGCCAGTCGGGAGAGACAGGGGTGGACTGAAGCTTTCTTT
cdr3_aa: CASRERQGWTEAFF

v_call: TRBV11-2
clone_size: NA
j_call: TRBJ2-2
d_call: NA
cdr3_nt: TGTGCCAGCACCCCTTGGCAGGGGCGCGGGGAGCTGTTTTTT
cdr3_aa: CASTPWQGRGELFF

v_call: TRBV29-1
clone_size: once
j_call: TRBJ2-3
d_call: TRBD2
cdr3_nt: TGCAGCGTGGGACTAGCGGCTAGCACAGATACGCAGTATTTT
cdr3_aa: CSVGLAASTDTQYF

v_call: TRBV14
clone_size: NA
j_call: TRBJ2-3
d_call: TRBD2
cdr3_nt: TGTGCCAGCAGCCCAAAGCCCCGGACTAGCGGACGAGATACGCAGTATTTT
cdr3_aa: CASSPKPRTSGRDTQYF

v_call: TRBV4-2
clone_size: once
j_call: TRBJ2-1
d_call: TRBD2
cdr3_nt: TGTGCCAGCAGCTCCCGCTCGGGTAGCGGGGCGGACAATGAGCAGTTCTTC
cdr3_aa: CASSSRSGSGADNEQFF

v_call: TRBV7-2
clone_size: few
j_call: TRBJ2-1
d_call: NA
cdr3_nt: TGTGCCAGCAGCCCTTCCCCTAACATTGGTGAGCAGTTCTTC
cdr3_aa: CASSPSPNIGEQFF

v_call: TRBV9
clone_size: NA
j_call: TRBJ2-3
d_call: NA
cdr3_nt: TGTGCCAGCAGCGTAGAGGGGGGTCGGGATACGCAGTATTTT
cdr3_aa: CASSVEGGRDTQYF

v_call: TRBV5-1
clone_size: NA
j_call: TRBJ2-1
d_call: NA
cdr3_nt: TGCGCCAGCAGCTTGGGACAGGTTAATGAGCAGTTCTTC
cdr3_aa: CASSLGQVNEQFF

v_call: TRBV2
clone_size: NA
j_call: TRBJ1-4
d_call: NA
cdr3_nt: TGTGCCAGCAGTTCGGGGACGGGCAATGAAAAACTGTTTTTT
cdr3_aa: CASSSGTGNEKLFF

v_call: TRBV7-2
clone_size: NA
j_call: TRBJ2-5
d_call: NA
cdr3_nt: TGTGCCAGCAGCGCTCAACAGGGAGGTGGCCAGTACTTC
cdr3_aa: CASSAQQGGGQYF

v_call: TRBV7-2
clone_size: NA
j_call: TRBJ1-2
d_call: NA
cdr3_nt: TGTGCCAGCAGTTTAAGCCAGGGACCCGCCTATGGCTACACCTTC
cdr3_aa: CASSLSQGPAYGYTF

v_call: TRBV18
clone_size: NA
j_call: TRBJ1-3
d_call: NA
cdr3_nt: TGTGCCAGCTCACCTTCGGTAGACTCTGGAAACACCATATATTTT
cdr3_aa: CASSPSVDSGNTIYF

v_call: TRBV5-1
clone_size: NA
j_call: TRBJ2-3
d_call: TRBD1
cdr3_nt: TGCGCCAGCAGCCAACAGGGGGCAGGAACAGATACGCAGTATTTT
cdr3_aa: CASSQQGAGTDTQYF

v_call: TRBV28
clone_size: NA
j_call: TRBJ1-5
d_call: TRBD1
cdr3_nt: TGTGCCAGCAACAGCCGCTCGACAGGGCTTCAGCCCCAGCATTTT
cdr3_aa: CASNSRSTGLQPQHF